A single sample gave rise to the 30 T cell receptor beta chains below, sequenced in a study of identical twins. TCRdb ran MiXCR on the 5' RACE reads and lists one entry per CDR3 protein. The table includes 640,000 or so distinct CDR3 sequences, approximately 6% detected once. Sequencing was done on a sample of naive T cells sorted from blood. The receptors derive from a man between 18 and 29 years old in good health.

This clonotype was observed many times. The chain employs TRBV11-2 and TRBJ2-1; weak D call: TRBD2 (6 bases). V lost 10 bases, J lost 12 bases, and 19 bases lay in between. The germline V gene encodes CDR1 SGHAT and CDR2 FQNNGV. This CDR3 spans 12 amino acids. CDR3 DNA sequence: TGTGCCATCCGATCTAGCGACGGGGGGCAGTTCTTC. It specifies CAIRSSDGGQFF.

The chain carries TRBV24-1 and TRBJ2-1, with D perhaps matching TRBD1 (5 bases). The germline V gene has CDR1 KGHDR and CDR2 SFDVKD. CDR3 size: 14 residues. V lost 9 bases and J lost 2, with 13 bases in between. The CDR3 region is CATGGHRAYNEQFF. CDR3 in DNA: TGTGCCACCGGTGGACACCGAGCCTACAATGAGCAGTTCTTC.

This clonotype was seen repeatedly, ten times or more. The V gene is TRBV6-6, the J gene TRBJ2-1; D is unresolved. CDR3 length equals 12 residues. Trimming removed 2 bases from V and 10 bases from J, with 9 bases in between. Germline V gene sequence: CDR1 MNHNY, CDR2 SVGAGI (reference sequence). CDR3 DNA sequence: TGTGCCAGCAGTTACCTCAACACGGAGCAGTTCTTC. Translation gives CASSYLNTEQFF.

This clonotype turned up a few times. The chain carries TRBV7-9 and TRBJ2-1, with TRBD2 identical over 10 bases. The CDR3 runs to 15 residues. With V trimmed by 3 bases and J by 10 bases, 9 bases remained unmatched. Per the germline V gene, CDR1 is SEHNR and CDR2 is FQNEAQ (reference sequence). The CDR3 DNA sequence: TGTGCCAGCAGCTTGAGCGGGAGGGCCGGGGAGGAGCAGTTCTTC. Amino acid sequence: CASSLSGRAGEEQFF.

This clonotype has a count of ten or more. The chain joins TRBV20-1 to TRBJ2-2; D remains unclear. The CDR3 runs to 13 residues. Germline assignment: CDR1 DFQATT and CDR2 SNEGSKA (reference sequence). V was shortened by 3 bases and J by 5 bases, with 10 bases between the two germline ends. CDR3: CSASAGETGELFF. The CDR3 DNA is TGCAGTGCTAGCGCCGGCGAAACCGGGGAGCTGTTTTTT.

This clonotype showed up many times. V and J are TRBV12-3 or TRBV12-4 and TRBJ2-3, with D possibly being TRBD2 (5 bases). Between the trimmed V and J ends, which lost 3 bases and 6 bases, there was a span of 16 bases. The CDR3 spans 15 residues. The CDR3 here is CASSFAPRGLDTQYF. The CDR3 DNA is TGTGCCAGCAGTTTCGCCCCACGAGGGCTGGATACGCAGTATTTT.

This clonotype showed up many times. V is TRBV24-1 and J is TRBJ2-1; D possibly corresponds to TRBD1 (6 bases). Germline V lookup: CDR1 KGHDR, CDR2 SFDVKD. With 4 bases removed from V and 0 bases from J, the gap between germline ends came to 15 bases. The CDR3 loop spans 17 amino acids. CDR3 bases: TGTGCCACCAGTGACCCTGGGACAAAGAGCTCCTACAATGAGCAGTTCTTC. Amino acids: CATSDPGTKSSYNEQFF.

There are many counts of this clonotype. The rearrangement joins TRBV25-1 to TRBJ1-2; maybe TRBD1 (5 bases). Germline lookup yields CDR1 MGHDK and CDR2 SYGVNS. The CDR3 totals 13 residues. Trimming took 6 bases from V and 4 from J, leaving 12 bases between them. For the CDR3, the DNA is TGTGCCAGCAGCGAGGGGCAGAGCTATGGCTACACCTTC. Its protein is CASSEGQSYGYTF.

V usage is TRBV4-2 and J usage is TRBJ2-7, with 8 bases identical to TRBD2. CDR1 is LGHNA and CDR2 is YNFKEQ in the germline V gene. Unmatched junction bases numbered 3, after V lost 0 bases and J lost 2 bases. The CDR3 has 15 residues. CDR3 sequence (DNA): TGTGCCAGCAGCCAAGACGCAGCGGGGGCCTACGAGCAGTACTTC. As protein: CASSQDAAGAYEQYF.

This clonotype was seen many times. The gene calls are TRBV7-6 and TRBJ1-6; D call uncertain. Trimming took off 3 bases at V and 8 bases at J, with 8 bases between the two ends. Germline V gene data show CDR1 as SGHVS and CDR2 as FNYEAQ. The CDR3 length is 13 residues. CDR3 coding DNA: TGTGCCAGCAGCTTCTCGCGTGATTCACCCCTCCACTTT. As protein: CASSFSRDSPLHF. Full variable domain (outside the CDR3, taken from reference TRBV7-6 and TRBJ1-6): GAGVSQSPRYKVTKRGQDVALRCDPISGHVSLYWYRQALGQGPEFLTYFNYEAQQDKSGLPNDRFSAERPEGSISTLTIQRTEQRDSAMYRCASSFSRDSPLHFGNGTRLTVT.

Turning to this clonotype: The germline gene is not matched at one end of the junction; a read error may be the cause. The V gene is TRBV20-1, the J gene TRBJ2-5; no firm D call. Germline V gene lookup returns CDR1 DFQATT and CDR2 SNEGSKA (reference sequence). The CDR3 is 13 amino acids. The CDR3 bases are TGCAGTGCTAGAGTTGGGGTTGTAGAGGCCCAGTACTTC. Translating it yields CSARVGVVEAQYF.

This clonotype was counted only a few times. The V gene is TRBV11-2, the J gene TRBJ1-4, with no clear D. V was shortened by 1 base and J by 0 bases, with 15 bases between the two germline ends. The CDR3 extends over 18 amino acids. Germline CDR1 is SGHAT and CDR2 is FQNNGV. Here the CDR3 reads CASSLGGLPIATNEKLFF. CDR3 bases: TGTGCCAGCAGCTTAGGTGGCCTTCCGATTGCAACTAATGAAAAACTGTTTTTT.

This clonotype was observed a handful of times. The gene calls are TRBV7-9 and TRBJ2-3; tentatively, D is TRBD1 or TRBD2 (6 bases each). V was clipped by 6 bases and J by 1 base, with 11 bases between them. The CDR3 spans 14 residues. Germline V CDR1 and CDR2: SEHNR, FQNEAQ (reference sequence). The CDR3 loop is CASRRGVGTDTQYF. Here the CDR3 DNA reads TGTGCCAGCAGAAGGGGGGTAGGCACAGATACGCAGTATTTT.

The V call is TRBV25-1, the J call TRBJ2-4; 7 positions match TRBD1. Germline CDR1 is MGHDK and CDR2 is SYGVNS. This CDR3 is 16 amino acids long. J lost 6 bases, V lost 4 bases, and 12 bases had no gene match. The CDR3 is CASSGNRDRGRNIQYF. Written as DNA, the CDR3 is TGTGCCAGCAGTGGAAACCGGGACAGAGGGAGAAACATTCAGTACTTC.

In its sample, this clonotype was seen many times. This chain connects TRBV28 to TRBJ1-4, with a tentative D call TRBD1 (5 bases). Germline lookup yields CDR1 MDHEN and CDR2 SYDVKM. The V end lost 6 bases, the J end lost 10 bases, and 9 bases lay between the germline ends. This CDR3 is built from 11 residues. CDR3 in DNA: TGTGCCAGCAGAGATACAGGAAAACTGTTTTTT. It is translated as CASRDTGKLFF.

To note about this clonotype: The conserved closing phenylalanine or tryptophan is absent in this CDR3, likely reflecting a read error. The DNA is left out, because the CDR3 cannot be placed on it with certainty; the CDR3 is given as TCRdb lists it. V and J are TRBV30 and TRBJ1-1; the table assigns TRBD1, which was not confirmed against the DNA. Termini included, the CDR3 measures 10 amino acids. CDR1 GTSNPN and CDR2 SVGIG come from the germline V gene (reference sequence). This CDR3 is CAWAGTIFWL.

The CDR3, as DNA: TGTGCCAGCAGTTTCCTCGAGGGGAGCTACACTGAAGCTTTCTTT. Protein: CASSFLEGSYTEAFF. This sequence joins TRBV27 and TRBJ1-1; tentative D call: TRBD1 (5 bases). The CDR3 length is 15 residues. V was trimmed by 3 bases and J by 3 bases, leaving 14 bases between them. Germline V gene lookup returns CDR1 MNHEY and CDR2 SMNVEV (reference sequence).

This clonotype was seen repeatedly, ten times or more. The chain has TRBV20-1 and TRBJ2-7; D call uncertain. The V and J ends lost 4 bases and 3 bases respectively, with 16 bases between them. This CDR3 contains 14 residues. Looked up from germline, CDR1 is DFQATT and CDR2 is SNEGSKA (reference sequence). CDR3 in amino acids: CSANVRTKRYEQYF. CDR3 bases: TGCAGTGCTAACGTACGAACAAAGCGCTACGAGCAGTACTTC.

The CDR3 loop is CASRRTGGATDTQYF. The CDR3 DNA reads as TGCGCCAGCAGGCGAACAGGGGGCGCAACAGATACGCAGTATTTT. The V gene is TRBV5-1, the J gene TRBJ2-3; 9 bases agree with TRBD1. Trimming removed 5 bases from V and 3 bases from J; junction bases left unmatched: 7. Germline lookup yields CDR1 SGHRS and CDR2 YFSETQ. The CDR3 loop spans 15 amino acids.

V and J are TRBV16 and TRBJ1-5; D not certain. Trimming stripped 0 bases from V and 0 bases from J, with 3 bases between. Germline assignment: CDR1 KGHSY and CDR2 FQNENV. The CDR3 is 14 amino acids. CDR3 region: CASSQSNSNQPQHF. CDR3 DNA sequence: TGTGCCAGCAGCCAATCGAATAGCAATCAGCCCCAGCATTTT.

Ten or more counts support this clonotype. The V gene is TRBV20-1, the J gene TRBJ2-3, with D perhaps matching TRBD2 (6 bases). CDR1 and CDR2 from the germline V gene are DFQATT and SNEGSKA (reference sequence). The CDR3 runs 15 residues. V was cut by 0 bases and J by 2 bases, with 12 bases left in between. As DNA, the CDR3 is TGCAGTGCTAGAGATTCGACTAGTTTCACAGATACGCAGTATTTT. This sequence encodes CSARDSTSFTDTQYF.

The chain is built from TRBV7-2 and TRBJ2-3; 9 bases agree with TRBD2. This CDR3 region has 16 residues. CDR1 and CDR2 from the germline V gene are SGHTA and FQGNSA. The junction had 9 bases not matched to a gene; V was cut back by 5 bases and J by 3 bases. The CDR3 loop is CASSNLAGMGTDTQYF. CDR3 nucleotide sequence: TGTGCCAGCAGCAATCTAGCGGGAATGGGGACAGATACGCAGTATTTT. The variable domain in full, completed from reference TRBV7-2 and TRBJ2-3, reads GAGVSQSPSNKVTEKGKDVELRCDPISGHTALYWYRQSLGQGLEFLIYFQGNSAPDKSGLPSDRFSAERTGGSVSTLTIQRTQQEDSAVYLCASSNLAGMGTDTQYFGPGTRLTVL.

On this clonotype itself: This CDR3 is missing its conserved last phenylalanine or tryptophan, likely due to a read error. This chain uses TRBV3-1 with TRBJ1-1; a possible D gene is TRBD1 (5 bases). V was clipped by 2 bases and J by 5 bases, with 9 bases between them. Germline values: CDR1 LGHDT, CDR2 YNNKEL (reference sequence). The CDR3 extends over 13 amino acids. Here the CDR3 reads CASSQIGGTEAFS. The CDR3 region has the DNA TGTGCCAGCAGCCAAATTGGGGGAACTGAAGCTTTCTCT.

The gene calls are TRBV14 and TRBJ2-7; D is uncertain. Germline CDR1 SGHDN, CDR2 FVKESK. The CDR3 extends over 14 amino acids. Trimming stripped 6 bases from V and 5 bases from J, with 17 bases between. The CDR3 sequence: CASSPSRRFNEQYF. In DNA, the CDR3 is TGTGCCAGCAGTCCCTCCCGACGTTTTAACGAGCAGTACTTC.

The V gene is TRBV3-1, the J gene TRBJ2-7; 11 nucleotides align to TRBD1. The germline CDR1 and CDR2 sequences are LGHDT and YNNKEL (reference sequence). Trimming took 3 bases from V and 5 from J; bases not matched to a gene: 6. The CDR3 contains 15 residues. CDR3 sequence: CASSHMGQGGHEQYF. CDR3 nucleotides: TGTGCCAGCAGCCATATGGGACAGGGGGGACACGAGCAGTACTTC.

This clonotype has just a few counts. This chain's CDR3 is CASSRGLRETQYF. CDR3 nucleotide sequence: TGTGCCAGCAGCCGGGGACTCCGGGAGACCCAGTACTTC. The rearrangement uses TRBV5-5 and TRBJ2-5; a possible D gene is TRBD2 (6 bases). Germline V gene lookup returns CDR1 SGHKS and CDR2 YYEKEE (reference sequence). The CDR3 loop spans 13 amino acids. V was cut by 4 bases and J by 5 bases, with 12 bases left in between.

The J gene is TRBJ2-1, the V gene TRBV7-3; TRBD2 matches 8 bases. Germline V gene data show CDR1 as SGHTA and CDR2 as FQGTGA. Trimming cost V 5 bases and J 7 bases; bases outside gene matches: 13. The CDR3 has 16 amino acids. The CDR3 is CASSLDLAGSSNEQFF. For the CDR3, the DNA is TGTGCCAGCAGCCTGGACTTAGCGGGATCTAGTAATGAGCAGTTCTTC.

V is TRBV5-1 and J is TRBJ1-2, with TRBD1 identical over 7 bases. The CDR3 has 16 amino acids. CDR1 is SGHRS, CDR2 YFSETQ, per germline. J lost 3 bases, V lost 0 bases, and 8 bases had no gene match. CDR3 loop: CASSLDRGTRDYGYTF. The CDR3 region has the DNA TGCGCCAGCAGCTTGGACAGGGGAACTCGTGACTATGGCTACACCTTC. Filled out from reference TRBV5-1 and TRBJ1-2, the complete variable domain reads KAGVTQTPRYLIKTRGQQVTLSCSPISGHRSVSWYQQTPGQGLQFLFEYFSETQRNKGNFPGRFSGRQFSNSRSEMNVSTLELGDSALYLCASSLDRGTRDYGYTFGSGTRLTVV.

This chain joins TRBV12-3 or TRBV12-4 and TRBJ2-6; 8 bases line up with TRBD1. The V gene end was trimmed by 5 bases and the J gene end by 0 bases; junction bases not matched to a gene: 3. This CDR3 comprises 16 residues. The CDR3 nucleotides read TGTGCCAGCAGTACGGGACAGGACTCTGGGGCCAACGTCCTGACTTTC. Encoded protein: CASSTGQDSGANVLTF.

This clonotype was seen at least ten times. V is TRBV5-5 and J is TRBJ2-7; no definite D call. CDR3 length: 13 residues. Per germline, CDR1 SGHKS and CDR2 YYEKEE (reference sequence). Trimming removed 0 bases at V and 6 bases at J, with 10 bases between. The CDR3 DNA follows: TGTGCCAGCAGCTTGGAATTATGGTCCGAGCAGTACTTC. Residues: CASSLELWSEQYF. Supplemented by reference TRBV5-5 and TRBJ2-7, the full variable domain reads DAGVTQSPTHLIKTRGQQVTLRCSPISGHKSVSWYQQVLGQGPQFIFQYYEKEERGRGNFPDRFSARQFPNYSSELNVNALLLGDSALYLCASSLELWSEQYFGPGTRLTVT.